These 3 T cell receptor beta chains were all obtained from the same sample, sequenced in a study of blood T cell repertoires in COVID-19. TCRdb keeps only in-frame clones here, not all; method: immunoSEQ multiplex PCR. Seen here are about 190,000 clones, 82% observed once, and the top ten hold more than 4.5%. The material sequenced was PBMCs or T cells enriched from blood (not recorded which). These receptors were obtained from an older woman with acute COVID-19.

This clone was picked up many times. The rearrangement links TRBV10-3 to TRBJ1-6, with 7 nucleotides matching TRBD1. The CDR3 spans 17 residues. Germline V lookup: CDR1 ENHRY, CDR2 SYGVKD. J gave up 10 bases and V 0 bases, and 12 bases lay outside the gene matches. CDR3: CAISESETGTLGSPLHF. The CDR3 DNA reads TGTGCCATCAGTGAGTCCGAGACAGGGACCTTGGGGTCACCCCTCCACTTT.

The chain uses TRBV20-1 and TRBJ2-7; TRBD2 is a possible D gene (6 bases). The germline CDR1 and CDR2 sequences are DFQATT and SNEGSKA (reference sequence). CDR3 size: 10 residues. V lost 3 bases, J lost 7 bases, and 7 bases lay in between. The CDR3 nucleotides are TGCAGTGCTAGGCGGGAAGAGCAGTACTTC. The encoded protein is CSARREEQYF.

The rearrangement links TRBV21-1 to TRBJ1-1. TRBV21-1 has pseudogene status. This CDR3 is built from 15 residues. The CDR3 nucleotides are TGTGCCAGCAGCAAAGGGAAAGGGAGAGACACTGAAGCTTTCTTT. It specifies CASSKGKGRDTEAFF.